The 6 T cell receptor beta chains listed next were all sequenced from one sample in a study of blood T cell repertoires in COVID-19. Sequencing was performed with immunoSEQ multiplex PCR; in TCRdb, only in-frame clones are kept and a portion is missing. The sample gives under 200,000 clones, roughly 83% of which show up once; 13% to 15% is in the top ten. The sequenced material came from peripheral blood. All receptors come from a man younger than 30 with active or convalescent COVID-19.

The V call is TRBV5-4, the J call TRBJ2-3, with TRBD2 matching 7 bases. Germline V lookup: CDR1 SGHNT, CDR2 YYREEE (reference sequence). The V and J ends lost 2 bases and 9 bases, in that order; junction bases with no gene match: 3. This CDR3 is 12 amino acids long. CDR3 nucleotide sequence: TGTGCCAGCAGCTTTGCTAGCGGAACGCAGTATTTT. It codes for CASSFASGTQYF.

This chain connects TRBV7-9 to TRBJ1-5; the match to TRBD1 covers 7 bases. CDR1 SEHNR and CDR2 FQNEAQ come from the germline V gene (reference sequence). Trimming removed 6 bases from V and 1 base from J; junction bases left unmatched: 6. The CDR3 spans 15 residues. CDR3 coding DNA: TGTGCCAGCAGTTTTGCGGGACAGAGCAATCAGCCCCAGCATTTT. It is translated as CASSFAGQSNQPQHF. Filled out from reference TRBV7-9 and TRBJ1-5, the complete variable domain reads DTGVSQNPRHKITKRGQNVTFRCDPISEHNRLYWYRQTLGQGPEFLTYFQNEAQLEKSRLLSDRFSAERPKGSFSTLEIQRTEQGDSAMYLCASSFAGQSNQPQHFGDGTRLSIL.

The chain recombines TRBV7-3 with TRBJ2-1, with a tentative D call TRBD2 (6 bases). Between the trimmed V and J ends, which lost 5 bases and 13 bases, there was a span of 21 bases. The germline gives CDR1 SGHTA, CDR2 FQGTGA. The CDR3 length is 14 residues. The CDR3 spells CASSPSPTSLIQFF. CDR3 sequence (DNA): TGTGCCAGCAGCCCGTCACCTACTAGCCTTATCCAGTTCTTC.

This chain connects TRBV18 to TRBJ1-4; the D is unclear. CDR1 KGHSH and CDR2 LQKENI come from the germline V gene. CDR3 length equals 14 residues. Trimming shortened V by 2 bases and J by 10 bases, and 14 bases separated the two germline ends. The CDR3 sequence is CASSPGQIVGKLFF. The CDR3, as DNA: TGTGCCAGCTCACCAGGGCAAATCGTCGGAAAACTGTTTTTT. Using reference TRBV18 and TRBJ1-4 for the parts outside the CDR3, the full variable domain is NAGVMQNPRHLVRRRGQEARLRCSPMKGHSHVYWYRQLPEEGLKFMVYLQKENIIDESGMPKERFSAEFPKEGPSILRIQQVVRGDSAAYFCASSPGQIVGKLFFGSGTQLSVL.

The chain employs TRBV6-5 and TRBJ1-6; 12 bases are shared with TRBD1. Germline CDR1 reads MNHEY; CDR2 reads SVGAGI. The V and J ends lost 5 bases and 13 bases, in that order; junction bases with no gene match: 9. There are 15 residues in the CDR3. CDR3 nucleotides: TGTGCCAGCAGTCGTTACGGGACAGGGGGCTCGCCCCTCCACTTT. The encoded protein is CASSRYGTGGSPLHF.

This clone occurred a few times. V is TRBV15 and J is TRBJ2-4; 8 nucleotides agree with TRBD1. Looked up from germline, CDR1 is LNHNV and CDR2 is YYDKDF (reference sequence). This CDR3 comprises 16 residues. V shed 1 base and J 8 bases; nucleotides not matched to a gene: 10. CDR3 sequence (DNA): TGTGCCACCAGCAGAGCCCAGACAGGGGTGGGGGACATTCAGTACTTC. Its protein product is CATSRAQTGVGDIQYF.